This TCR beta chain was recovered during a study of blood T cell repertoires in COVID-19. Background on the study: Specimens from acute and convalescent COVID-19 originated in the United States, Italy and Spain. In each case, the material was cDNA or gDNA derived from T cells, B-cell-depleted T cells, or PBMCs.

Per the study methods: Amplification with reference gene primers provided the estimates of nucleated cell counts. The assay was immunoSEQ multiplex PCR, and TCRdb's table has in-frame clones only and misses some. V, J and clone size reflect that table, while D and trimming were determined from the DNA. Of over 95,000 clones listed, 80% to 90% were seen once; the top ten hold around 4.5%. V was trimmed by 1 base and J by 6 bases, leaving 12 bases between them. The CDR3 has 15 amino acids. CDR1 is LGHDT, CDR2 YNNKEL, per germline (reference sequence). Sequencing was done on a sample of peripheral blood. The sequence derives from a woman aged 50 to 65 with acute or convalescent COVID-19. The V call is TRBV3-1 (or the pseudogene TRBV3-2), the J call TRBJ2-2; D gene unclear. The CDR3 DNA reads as TGTGCCAGCAGCCAAGTGAATCAGGAACCCGGGGAGCTGTTTTTT. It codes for CASSQVNQEPGELFF.